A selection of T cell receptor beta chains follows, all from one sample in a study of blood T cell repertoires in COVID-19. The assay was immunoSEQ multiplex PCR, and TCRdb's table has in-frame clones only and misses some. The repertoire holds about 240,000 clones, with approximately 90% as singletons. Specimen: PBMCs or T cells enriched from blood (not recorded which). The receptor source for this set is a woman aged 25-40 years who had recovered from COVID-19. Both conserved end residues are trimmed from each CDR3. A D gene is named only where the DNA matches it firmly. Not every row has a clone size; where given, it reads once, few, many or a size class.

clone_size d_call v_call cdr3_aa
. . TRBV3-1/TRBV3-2 ASSQDPQNTEAF
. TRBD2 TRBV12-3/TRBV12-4 ASSLARGNTQY
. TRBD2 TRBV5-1 ASSPISGSGETQY
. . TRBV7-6 ASSLDLYTDTQY
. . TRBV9 ASKQGDGELF
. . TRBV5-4 ASSTGGLDYEQY
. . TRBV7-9 ASSLYLYSSSSYEQY
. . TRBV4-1 ASSQSSRDTGELF
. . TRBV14 ASSQEGRLVDHRASYNEQF
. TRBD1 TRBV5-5 ASSFRGQGEYEQY
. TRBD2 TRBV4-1 ASSLLRGGAETQY
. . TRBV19 ASSAKVGVQPQH
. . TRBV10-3 AISAAVNTGELF
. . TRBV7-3 ASSPVADRELF
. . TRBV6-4 ASRLEGSSYNEQF
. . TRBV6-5 ASSYSGALSGNTIY
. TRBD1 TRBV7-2 ASSRNVAGGAGGEQF
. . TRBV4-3 ASSQAGFYGYT
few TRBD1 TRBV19 ASGRGQRETQY
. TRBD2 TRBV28 ASSFQPSGSPKEDTQY
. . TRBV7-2 ASSLYGDEQF
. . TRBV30 AWSVLRTPYNEQF
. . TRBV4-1 ASSPLVGRSRTYEQY
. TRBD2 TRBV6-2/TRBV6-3 ASSSGRAIRDEQF
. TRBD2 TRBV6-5 ASRSGSRNNEQF
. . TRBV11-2 ASSLGPRGVYQETQY
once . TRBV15 ATSRDITPTEAF
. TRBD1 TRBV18 ASSSSGTGVTDEQF
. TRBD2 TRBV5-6 ASSLAGVGGRQTGEQY
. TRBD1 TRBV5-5 ASSLLQGYGTEAF
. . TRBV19 ASSVRTTGIRAYEQY